One sample yielded the 10 T cell receptor beta chains listed below, sequenced in a study of CD8 T cells in ankylosing spondylitis. TCRdb re-called the 5' RACE reads through MiXCR, storing one row per CDR3 protein. The sample carries about 36,000 distinct CDR3 sequences, over 5.5% recorded once. Sequences were obtained from blood, either unsorted or a sorted T cell fraction (not recorded which). These receptors were taken from a male donor with ankylosing spondylitis or in good health (not recorded which).

This clonotype was detected ten times or more. The chain is built from TRBV4-3 and TRBJ2-2; TRBD2 agrees at 11 bases. The CDR3 is 16 amino acids. V shed 2 bases, J shed 5 bases, and the junction held 4 bases outside the gene matches. Germline loops: CDR1 LGHNA, CDR2 YSLEER. The DNA for the CDR3 is TGCGCCAGCAGCCAACTAGCGGGGGGCTGGACCGGGGAGCTGTTTTTT. Protein product: CASSQLAGGWTGELFF.

This clonotype has a count of ten or more. The chain has TRBV6-5 and TRBJ1-6; 7 bases map to TRBD1. Trimming at V came to 2 bases and at J to 10 bases, leaving 5 bases not matched to a gene. Germline values: CDR1 MNHEY, CDR2 SVGAGI. This CDR3 comprises 14 residues. DNA for the CDR3: TGTGCCAGCAGTTACAGGGGGCTTGGCTCACCCCTCCACTTT. Translated, it gives CASSYRGLGSPLHF.

This clonotype was seen many times. V and J are TRBV5-1 and TRBJ2-1; D may be TRBD2 (5 bases). Germline V CDR1 and CDR2: SGHRS, YFSETQ. Between the trimmed V and J ends, which lost 4 bases and 0 bases, there was a span of 11 bases. The CDR3 is made up of 15 amino acids. The CDR3 bases are TGCGCCAGCAGCGCCGAGGGTTCCTCCTACAATGAGCAGTTCTTC. It codes for CASSAEGSSYNEQFF.

Many counts were recorded for this clonotype. This sequence joins TRBV5-1 and TRBJ1-2; possible D gene TRBD1, 5 bases. V lost 5 bases and J 4 bases, leaving 12 bases between the germline ends. In germline, CDR1 is SGHRS, CDR2 YFSETQ. This CDR3 region has 13 residues. CDR3 in amino acids: CASSRQTIYGYTF. CDR3 bases: TGCGCCAGCAGTCGACAGACGATCTATGGCTACACCTTC.

This clonotype appeared many times. The J gene is TRBJ1-2, the V gene TRBV28; D is possibly TRBD1 (5 bases). The CDR3 runs to 13 residues. Germline values: CDR1 MDHEN, CDR2 SYDVKM. Trimming pared 5 bases from V and 4 bases from J, leaving 11 bases between. The CDR3 DNA is TGTGCCAGCAGTGTGGGACTTAGCTATGGCTACACCTTC. Its translation: CASSVGLSYGYTF.

This clonotype showed up many times. The rearrangement links TRBV5-1 to TRBJ2-1; 7 bases are a match to TRBD2. Germline V gene sequence: CDR1 SGHRS, CDR2 YFSETQ. V was pared by 2 bases and J by 5 bases, with 7 bases of the junction left unmatched. This CDR3 comprises 15 residues. The CDR3 loop is CASSLVAGVDNEQFF. The CDR3 nucleotides read TGCGCCAGCAGCTTAGTCGCGGGGGTCGACAATGAGCAGTTCTTC.

This clonotype is classed as medium-sized. This chain joins TRBV4-3 and TRBJ2-3, with D tentatively TRBD2 (6 bases). The CDR3 has 15 amino acids. Germline lookup yields CDR1 LGHNA and CDR2 YSLEER. V shed 2 bases and J shed 3 bases, with 12 bases lying between them. CDR3 region: CASSQLGGVTDTQYF. DNA of the CDR3: TGCGCCAGCAGCCAACTCGGGGGAGTTACAGATACGCAGTATTTT.

At least ten counts were recorded for this clonotype. The chain is built from TRBV6-5 and TRBJ1-2, with D hard to call. Germline CDR1 and CDR2: MNHEY and SVGAGI. The CDR3 has 14 amino acids. Trimming took off 2 bases at V and 7 bases at J, with 14 bases between the two ends. As DNA, the CDR3 is TGTGCCAGCAGTTACGGGGTGGCGAAGGGTGGCTACACCTTC. Amino acid sequence: CASSYGVAKGGYTF.

There are many counts of this clonotype. V usage is TRBV19 and J usage is TRBJ1-3; the match to TRBD1 covers 7 bases. Per germline, CDR1 LNHDA and CDR2 SQIVND (reference sequence). J lost 2 bases, V lost 5 bases, and 6 bases had no gene match. This CDR3 spans 15 amino acids. The CDR3 DNA follows: TGTGCCAGTAGTGCGGGACAGTACCCTGGAAACACCATATATTTT. Protein sequence: CASSAGQYPGNTIYF. Supplemented by reference TRBV19 and TRBJ1-3, the full variable domain reads DGGITQSPKYLFRKEGQNVTLSCEQNLNHDAMYWYRQDPGQGLRLIYYSQIVNDFQKGDIAEGYSVSREKKESFPLTVTSAQKNPTAFYLCASSAGQYPGNTIYFGEGSWLTVV.

This clonotype showed up many times. V usage is TRBV4-2 and J usage is TRBJ1-2; D is undetermined. V lost 0 bases and J 3 bases, leaving 8 bases between the germline ends. Germline V gives CDR1 LGHNA, CDR2 YNFKEQ. The CDR3 sequence is 14 residues long. In DNA, the CDR3 is TGTGCCAGCAGCCAAGACCGGAATTACTATGGCTACACCTTC. It specifies CASSQDRNYYGYTF.